This T cell receptor (beta chain) is from a study of beta chain features in type 1 diabetes. About the study: Cell yields, gender and age were similar in healthy donors and patients.

The V and J ends lost 4 bases and 5 bases respectively, with 5 bases between them. The CDR3 runs to 11 residues. The germline CDR1 and CDR2 sequences are MNHNY and SVGAGI (reference sequence). Since all of the isolated RNA was reverse transcribed, expressed TCRB transcripts were what got sequenced. Sequencing was performed with immunoSEQ multiplex PCR; in TCRdb, only in-frame clones are kept and a portion is missing. Of a few hundred thousand clones in the sample, about 9.3% were seen once. This clone turned up a few times. Its antigen is still unknown. Overall study results and limits: Significant though moderate, a shortening of TCRB CDR3s appeared in all four CD4+ subsets of Type 1 diabetes patients. In patients and controls equally, PCR might favor templates that are shorter.

Source material: naive CD4+ T cells from blood. The chain combines TRBV6-6 with TRBJ2-5, with unresolved D. This TCR was sampled from a woman aged 18-29 years in good health. CDR3 sequence: CASSSMETQYF. DNA for the CDR3: TGTGCCAGCAGTTCAATGGAGACCCAGTACTTC.